The subject of this entry is one T cell receptor (beta chain). The sample originates from a study of blood T cell repertoires in COVID-19. Study at large: Sources were T cells, B-cell-depleted T cells, or PBMCs; the material itself was cDNA or gDNA.

Original handling: Scientists estimated how many nucleated cells there were by amplifying reference gene primers. Produced via immunoSEQ multiplex PCR; TCRdb's table is partial and in-frame only. The DNA gave D and trimming, while V, J and clone size come from that table. The sample lists 210,000 or so clones, approximately 87% occurring once. Recruits, aged roughly 18 to 95 years, lived in 24 US areas. What was sequenced was PBMCs or T cells enriched from blood (not recorded which). The receptor was isolated from a woman between 50 and 59 years old in a cohort exposed to, infected with or recovered from COVID-19 (not recorded which).

As DNA, the CDR3 is TGTGCCAGCAGGCAGGGACAGGCAAGTAGCTCCCTCCACTTT. Protein sequence: CASRQGQASSSLHF. The V and J genes are TRBV16 and TRBJ1-6; 8 positions match TRBD1. CDR1 is KGHSY and CDR2 is FQNENV in the germline V gene. The ends lost 6 bases at V and 14 bases at J; junction bases unmatched: 12. The CDR3 has 14 amino acids.